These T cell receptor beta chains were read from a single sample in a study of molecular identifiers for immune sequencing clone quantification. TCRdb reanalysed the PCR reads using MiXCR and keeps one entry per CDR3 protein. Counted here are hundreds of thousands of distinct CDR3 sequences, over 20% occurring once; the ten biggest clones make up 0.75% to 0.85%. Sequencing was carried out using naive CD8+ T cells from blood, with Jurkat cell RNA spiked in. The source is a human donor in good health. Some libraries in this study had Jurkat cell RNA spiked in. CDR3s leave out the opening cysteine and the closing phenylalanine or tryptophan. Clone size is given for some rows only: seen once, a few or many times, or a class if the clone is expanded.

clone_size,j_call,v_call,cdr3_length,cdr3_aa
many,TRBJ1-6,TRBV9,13,ASSAWEQGYSPLH
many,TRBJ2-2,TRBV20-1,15,SARGLAGVSDTGELF
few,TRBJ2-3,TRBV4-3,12,ASSQRTSPDTQY
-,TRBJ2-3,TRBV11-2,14,ASSLLAGISTDTQY
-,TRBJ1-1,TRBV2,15,ASRLPGVLAVATEAF
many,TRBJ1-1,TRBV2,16,ASSEFNFVRTQNTEAF
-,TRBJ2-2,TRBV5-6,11,ASSHEESGELF
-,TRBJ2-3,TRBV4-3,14,ASRQDAGSSTDTQY
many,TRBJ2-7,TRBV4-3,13,ASSQDRAGVYEQY
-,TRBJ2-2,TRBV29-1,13,SVEMGHLNTGELF
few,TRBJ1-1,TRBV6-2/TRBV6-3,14,ASRGRSGGMNTEAF
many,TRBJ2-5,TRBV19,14,ASSTFRDRVQETQY
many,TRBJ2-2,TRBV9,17,ASSVTRQARSPHTGELF
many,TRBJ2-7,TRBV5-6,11,ASSPGTGIEQY